This is a list of T cell receptor beta chains from one sample in a study of somatic mutations in cytotoxic T cells in rheumatoid arthritis. Only in-frame clones appear in the TCRdb table, and some are missing; sequencing was by immunoSEQ multiplex PCR. In the table there are some 18,000 clones, more than 60% of which are singletons. The sample was CD8+ T cells sorted from blood. The receptors originated from an adult with rheumatoid arthritis. The CDR3 runs from the conserved cysteine through the conserved F or W. Fields, in order: D gene, V gene, J gene, CDR3 protein, CDR3 DNA. The D gene is left open where the match is weak.

NA	TRBV11-2	TRBJ2-7	CASSLGLVAYEQYF	TGTGCCAGCAGCTTAGGCCTAGTGGCCTACGAGCAGTACTTC
NA	TRBV7-9	TRBJ2-7	CASSLGREQYF	TGTGCCAGCAGCTTAGGCCGCGAGCAGTACTTC
NA	TRBV4-1	TRBJ1-4	CASSPQGREDEKLFF	TGCGCCAGCAGCCCCCAGGGTAGGGAGGATGAAAAACTGTTTTTT
NA	TRBV7-9	TRBJ2-7	CASSPQGVYEQYF	TGTGCCAGCAGCCCACAGGGAGTCTACGAGCAGTACTTC
TRBD1	TRBV7-9	TRBJ1-1	CASSVGTAFMNTEAFF	TGTGCCAGTAGCGTAGGGACAGCCTTCATGAACACTGAAGCTTTCTTT
NA	TRBV4-1	TRBJ2-1	CASSQDGGNYNEQFF	TGCGCCAGCAGCCAAGACGGGGGAAACTACAATGAGCAGTTCTTC
NA	TRBV19	TRBJ2-7	CASSSGYEQYF	TGTGCCAGTAGTAGCGGGTACGAGCAGTACTTC
NA	TRBV11-2	TRBJ1-5	CASSSGVGQPQHF	TGTGCCAGCAGCTCCGGAGTAGGGCAGCCCCAGCATTTT
NA	TRBV13	TRBJ2-1	CASSPREGSTYNEQFF	TGTGCCAGCAGCCCCCGAGAAGGGTCGACCTACAATGAGCAGTTCTTC
TRBD1	TRBV7-6	TRBJ2-3	CASSLERQGDIGDTQYF	TGTGCCAGCAGCTTAGAAAGACAGGGGGATATTGGGGATACGCAGTATTTT
NA	TRBV19	TRBJ2-7	CASSTGGGAYEQYF	TGTGCCAGTAGTACGGGTGGAGGAGCCTACGAGCAGTACTTC